Listed here are 2 T cell receptor beta chains from one sample, sequenced in a study of beta chain features in type 1 diabetes. The whole isolated RNA underwent reverse transcription, so sequencing captured expressed TCRB transcripts. Some clones are missing from TCRdb's copy, which holds only in-frame ones; the method was immunoSEQ multiplex PCR. The sample shows about 620,000 clones, around 15% of them seen only once. What was sequenced was naive CD4+ T cells from blood. The source of these receptors is a man aged 18 to 30 in good health.

The CDR3 DNA reads as TGTGCCAGCAGCACACCGGGCTCCTACGAGCAGTACTTC. This codes for CASSTPGSYEQYF. This chain joins TRBV7-2 and TRBJ2-7; the D is unclear. Deletions cut 5 bases from V and 0 bases from J, with 8 bases between. CDR3 length: 13 amino acids. The V gene's germline CDR1 is SGHTA and CDR2 FQGNSA.

The table lists this clone with a few counts. The J gene is TRBJ2-1, the V gene TRBV5-1, with D maybe TRBD1 (5 bases). The CDR3 totals 13 residues. The V gene lost 5 bases and the J gene lost 14 bases, with 20 bases spanning the gap. The V gene's germline CDR1 is SGHRS and CDR2 YFSETQ. The CDR3 nucleotides read TGCGCCAGCAGTTTAGGGGTACGTGATTATGAGTTCTTC. Translated, it gives CASSLGVRDYEFF.